The T cell receptor beta chain described here comes from a study of identifying expanded T cells in peripheral blood. No infections or other immune events were documented during collection. Assay used: immunoSEQ multiplex PCR; TCRdb lists only in-frame clones, some missing. The profile covers around 76,000 clones, with about 90% appearing a single time and under 3.5% taken by the ten largest. The CDR3 length is 14 residues. CDR1 and CDR2 (germline): LNHDA, SQIVND (reference sequence). Trimming cost V 3 bases and J 3 bases; bases outside gene matches: 3. General study results and limits: Variance in clone template counts between roughly 2-week samples significantly increased with total template count across all healthy donors. Differentially abundant clones: roughly 1.2 between replicates, around 16 at two to three weeks, 19 to 20 at four.

Turning to this clone: Its cognate antigen is unknown.

V gene TRBV19 combines with J gene TRBJ2-7; 9 bases are a match to TRBD2. This sequence was found in a person between 18 and 75 years old in good health. The sample taken for sequencing was blood. CDR3 sequence: CASSIISGSYEQYF. CDR3 DNA sequence: TGTGCCAGTAGTATTATTAGCGGGAGCTACGAGCAGTACTTC.